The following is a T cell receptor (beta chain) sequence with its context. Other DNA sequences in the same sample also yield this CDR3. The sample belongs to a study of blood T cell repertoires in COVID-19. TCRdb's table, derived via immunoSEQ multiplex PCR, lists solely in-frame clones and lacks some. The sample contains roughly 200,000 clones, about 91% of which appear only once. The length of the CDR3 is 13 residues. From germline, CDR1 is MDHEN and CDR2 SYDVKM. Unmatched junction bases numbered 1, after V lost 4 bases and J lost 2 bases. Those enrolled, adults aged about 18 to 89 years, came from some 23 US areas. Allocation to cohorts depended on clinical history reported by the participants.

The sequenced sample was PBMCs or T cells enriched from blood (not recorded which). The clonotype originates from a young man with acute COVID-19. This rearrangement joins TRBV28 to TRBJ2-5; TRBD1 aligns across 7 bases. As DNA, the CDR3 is TGTGCCAGCAGTTCGGGACAGCAAGAGACCCAGTACTTC. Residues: CASSSGQQETQYF.